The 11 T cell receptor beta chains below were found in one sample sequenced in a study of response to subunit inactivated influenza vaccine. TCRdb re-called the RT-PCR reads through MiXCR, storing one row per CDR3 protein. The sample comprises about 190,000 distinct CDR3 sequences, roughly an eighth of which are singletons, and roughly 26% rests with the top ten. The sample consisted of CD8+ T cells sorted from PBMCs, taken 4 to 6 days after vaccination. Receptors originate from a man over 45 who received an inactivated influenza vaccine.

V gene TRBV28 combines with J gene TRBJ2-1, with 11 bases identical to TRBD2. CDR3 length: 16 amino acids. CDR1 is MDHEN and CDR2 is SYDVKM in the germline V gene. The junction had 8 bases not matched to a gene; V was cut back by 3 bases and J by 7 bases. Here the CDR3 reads CASSFLGLAAGNEQFF. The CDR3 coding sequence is TGTGCCAGCAGTTTTCTGGGACTAGCGGCGGGGAATGAGCAGTTCTTC. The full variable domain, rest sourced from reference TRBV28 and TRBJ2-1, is DVKVTQSSRYLVKRTGEKVFLECVQDMDHENMFWYRQDPGLGLRLIYFSYDVKMKEKGDIPEGYSVSREKKERFSLILESASTNQTSMYLCASSFLGLAAGNEQFFGPGTRLTVL.

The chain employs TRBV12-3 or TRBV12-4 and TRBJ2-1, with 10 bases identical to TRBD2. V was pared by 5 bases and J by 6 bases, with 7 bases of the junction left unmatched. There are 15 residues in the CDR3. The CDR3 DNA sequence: TGTGCCAGCAGTCTTAGCGGGGGGCGAATCAATGAGCAGTTCTTC. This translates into CASSLSGGRINEQFF.

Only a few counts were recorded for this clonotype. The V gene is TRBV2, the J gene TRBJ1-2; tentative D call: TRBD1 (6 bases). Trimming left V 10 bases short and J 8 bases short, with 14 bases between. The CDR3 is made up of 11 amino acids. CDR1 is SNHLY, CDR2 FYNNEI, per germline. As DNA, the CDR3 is TGTGCCATTCGAAGACAGGCAGGCTACACCTTC. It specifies CAIRRQAGYTF.

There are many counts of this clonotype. The CDR3 DNA reads as TGTGCCAGCAGTTTTAGGGGGGGGAACACTGAAGCTTTCTTT. The encoded protein is CASSFRGGNTEAFF. This chain joins TRBV28 and TRBJ1-1; TRBD1 is a possible D gene (6 bases). CDR1 and CDR2 (germline): MDHEN, SYDVKM. Trimming left V 3 bases short and J 1 base short, with 9 bases between. CDR3 length equals 14 residues.

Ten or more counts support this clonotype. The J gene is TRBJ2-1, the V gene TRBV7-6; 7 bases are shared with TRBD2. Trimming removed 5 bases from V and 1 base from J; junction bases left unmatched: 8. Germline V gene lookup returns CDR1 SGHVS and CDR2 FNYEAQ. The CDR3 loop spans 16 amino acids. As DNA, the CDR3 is TGTGCCAGCAGCCAAGGCGGCGGGAGTTCCTACAATGAGCAGTTCTTC. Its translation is CASSQGGGSSYNEQFF.

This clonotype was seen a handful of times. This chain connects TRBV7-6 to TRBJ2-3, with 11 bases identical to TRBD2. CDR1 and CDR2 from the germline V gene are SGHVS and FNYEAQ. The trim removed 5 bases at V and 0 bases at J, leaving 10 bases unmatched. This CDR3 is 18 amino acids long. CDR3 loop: CASSPLAGGLRSTDTQYF. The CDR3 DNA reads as TGTGCCAGCAGCCCTTTAGCGGGGGGGCTTCGTAGCACAGATACGCAGTATTTT.

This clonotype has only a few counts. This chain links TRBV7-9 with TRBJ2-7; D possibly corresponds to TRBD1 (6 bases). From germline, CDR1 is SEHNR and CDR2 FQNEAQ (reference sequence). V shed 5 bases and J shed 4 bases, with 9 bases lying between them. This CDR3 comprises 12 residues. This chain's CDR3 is CASSGTGYEQYF. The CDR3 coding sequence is TGTGCCAGCAGCGGTACAGGGTACGAGCAGTACTTC.

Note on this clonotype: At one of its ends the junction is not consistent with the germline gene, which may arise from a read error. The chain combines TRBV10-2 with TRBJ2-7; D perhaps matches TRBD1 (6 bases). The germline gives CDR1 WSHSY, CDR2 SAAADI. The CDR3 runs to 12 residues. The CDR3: CASSEAGELLHF. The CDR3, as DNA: TGCGCCAGCAGTGAAGCAGGGGAGCTTTTGCACTTC.

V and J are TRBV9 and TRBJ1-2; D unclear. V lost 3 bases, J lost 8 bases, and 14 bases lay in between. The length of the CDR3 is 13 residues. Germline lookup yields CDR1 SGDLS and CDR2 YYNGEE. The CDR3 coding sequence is TGTGCCAGCAGCGCGACGGGAAATGTAGGCTACACCTTC. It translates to CASSATGNVGYTF.

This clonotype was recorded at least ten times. The CDR3 loop reads CASSSLADSYNEQFF. In DNA form, the CDR3 reads TGCGCCAGCAGCTCCCTAGCGGACTCCTACAATGAGCAGTTCTTC. The J gene is TRBJ2-1, the V gene TRBV5-1; 7 bases map to TRBD2. J gave up 0 bases and V 3 bases, and 3 bases lay outside the gene matches. The CDR3 sequence is 15 residues long. Germline-derived CDR1 and CDR2 are SGHRS and YFSETQ.

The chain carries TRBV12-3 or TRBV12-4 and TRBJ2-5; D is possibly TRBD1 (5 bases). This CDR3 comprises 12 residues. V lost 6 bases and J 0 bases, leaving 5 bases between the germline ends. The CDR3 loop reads CASSRDQETQYF. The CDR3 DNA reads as TGTGCCAGCAGCAGGGACCAAGAGACCCAGTACTTC.